Below are 9 T cell receptor beta chains sequenced from a single sample in a study of T cell repertoires in cytomegalovirus infection. TCRdb analysed the reads with MiXCR anew, one entry per CDR3 protein. The sample yields about 900,000 distinct CDR3 sequences, roughly 30% seen once. Their recognized antigens are unknown. The sample in question was cultured CD8+ T cells from PBMCs, obtained from culture after CMV antigen stimulation. The receptors here all came from a human donor in good health (CMV status not recorded). Some clones in this sample may be carry-over from other donors' samples.

The chain combines TRBV29-1 with TRBJ2-7; D is perhaps TRBD2 (6 bases). The CDR3 covers 11 residues. CDR1 and CDR2 from the germline V gene are SQVTM and ANQGSEA. The CDR3 coding sequence is TGCAGCGCCCTATTAGCCGGGACTCACCACGTC. Its translation: CSALLAGTHHV.

The chain couples TRBV20-1 to TRBJ2-1; 7 nucleotides line up with TRBD1. The germline V gene encodes CDR1 DFQATT and CDR2 SNEGSKA (reference sequence). This CDR3 comprises 16 residues. V dropped 5 bases and J dropped 0; count of bases not matched to a gene: 10. The CDR3, as DNA: TGCAGTGCTGTAAAACAGGGGCGAGGCTCCTACAATGAGCAGTTCTTC. Protein product: CSAVKQGRGSYNEQFF.

This clonotype was counted a few times. V usage is TRBV19 and J usage is TRBJ2-7; D gene uncertain. Germline V gene lookup returns CDR1 LNHDA and CDR2 SQIVND (reference sequence). CDR3 size: 11 residues. V dropped 3 bases and J dropped 2 bases, with 2 bases sitting between them. CDR3 loop: CASSIPYEQYV. The DNA of the CDR3 is TGTGCCAGTAGTATCCCCTACGAGCAGTACGTC.

This clonotype was recorded a few times. V usage is TRBV12-3 or TRBV12-4 and J usage is TRBJ1-4; D is uncertain. The CDR3 loop spans 13 amino acids. Trimming removed 5 bases at V and 11 bases at J, with 15 bases between. The CDR3 loop reads CASSRLGMKKLFF. The CDR3 DNA follows: TGTGCCAGCAGTCGCTTGGGGATGAAGAAACTGTTTTTT.

This clonotype was found a few times. J is TRBJ1-3 and V is TRBV12-3 or TRBV12-4; the match to TRBD1 covers 7 bases. This CDR3 has 19 amino acids. The J segment lost 0 bases and the V segment lost 4 bases, leaving 15 bases of the junction unmatched. CDR3 in DNA: TGTGCCAGCAGTTCATCACACAGGGGACCAAAACTCTCTGGAAACACCATATATTTT. Residues: CASSSSHRGPKLSGNTIYF.

The rearrangement links TRBV12-3 or TRBV12-4 to TRBJ2-5; D might be TRBD1 (5 bases). V gave up 2 bases and J gave up 4 bases, with 11 bases separating them. This CDR3 contains 14 residues. The chain's CDR3 is CASSLRGLGETQYF. DNA for the CDR3: TGTGCCAGCAGTTTAAGGGGTCTCGGAGAGACCCAGTACTTC.

This clonotype was seen a handful of times. The V call is TRBV7-4, the J call TRBJ2-5; the D gene is possibly TRBD2 (7 bases). From germline, CDR1 is SGHVT and CDR2 SQSDAQ. Trimming removed 6 bases at V and 5 bases at J, with 19 bases between. The CDR3 spans 15 residues. The CDR3 region is CASSKPAGARETQYF. CDR3 DNA sequence: TGTGCCAGCAGTAAACCTGCGGGGGCGCGGGAGACCCAGTACTTC.

This clonotype was observed a few times. The rearrangement uses TRBV10-3 and TRBJ1-5; tentatively, D is TRBD1 (5 bases). This CDR3 is built from 13 residues. Germline V gene sequence: CDR1 ENHRY, CDR2 SYGVKD. The V end was cut by 8 bases, the J end by 2 bases, with 10 bases between. The CDR3 DNA is TGTGCCATCGGGGGGGGAGGCAATCAGCCCCAGCATTTT. Amino acids: CAIGGGGNQPQHF.

V usage is TRBV6-5 and J usage is TRBJ2-1; tentative D call: TRBD1 (7 bases). This CDR3 comprises 13 residues. In germline, CDR1 is MNHEY, CDR2 SVGAGI. Trimming shortened V by 7 bases and J by 8 bases, and 15 bases separated the two germline ends. The CDR3 region has the DNA TGTGCCAGCAATTCCCAGGGGGGCTATGAGCAGTTCTTC. It encodes CASNSQGGYEQFF.